The next 8 T cell receptor beta chains were all read from a single sample in a study of PD-1 blockade in classical Hodgkin lymphoma. Time point meaning: cycle 4 day 1 (C4D1), after six to seven weeks of nivolumab. After autologous stem cell transplantation all patients relapsed, and prior brentuximab vedotin exposure differed between cohorts. The protocol was immunoSEQ multiplex PCR, while the TCRdb copy is restricted to in-frame clones and leaves out a portion. The profile shows 25,000 to 35,000 clones, approximately 68% of them singletons. The sample here was peripheral blood mononuclear cells (PBMCs), taken before the fourth cycle of nivolumab. The origin of the receptors is a human donor with classical Hodgkin lymphoma.

This clone was recorded a few times. The V gene is TRBV27, the J gene TRBJ2-7; D not certain. The germline V gene has CDR1 MNHEY and CDR2 SMNVEV (reference sequence). The CDR3 totals 10 residues. Trimming stripped 3 bases from V and 13 bases from J, with 10 bases between. CDR3 coding DNA: TGTGCCAGCAGTTTTCCCCTTCAATACTTC. Translated, it gives CASSFPLQYF.

For the CDR3, the DNA is TGTGCCAGCAGCTTAGGGGACACGTATAATTCACCCCTCCACTTT. Its protein product is CASSLGDTYNSPLHF. The chain combines TRBV7-6 with TRBJ1-6, with a possible D match to TRBD1 (6 bases). Germline-derived CDR1 and CDR2 are SGHVS and FNYEAQ. V lost 1 base and J lost 4, with 8 bases in between. This CDR3 comprises 15 residues.

This chain links TRBV7-9 with TRBJ2-5; 9 bases match TRBD1. CDR1 SEHNR and CDR2 FQNEAQ come from the germline V gene (reference sequence). The trim removed 5 bases at V and 5 bases at J, leaving 12 bases unmatched. This CDR3 spans 16 amino acids. The CDR3 protein is CASSPSGTGQGETQYF. CDR3 nucleotide sequence: TGTGCCAGCAGCCCGTCCGGGACAGGGCAAGGGGAGACCCAGTACTTC.

The chain couples TRBV9 to TRBJ1-1, with D unresolved. CDR1 is SGDLS, CDR2 YYNGEE, per germline. Trimming shortened V by 3 bases and J by 5 bases, and 5 bases separated the two germline ends. The CDR3 runs 11 residues. In nucleotides, the CDR3 is TGTGCCAGCAGCGCGAGGACTGAAGCTTTCTTT. Encoded protein: CASSARTEAFF.

The rearrangement uses TRBV13 and TRBJ1-1, with a weak D call TRBD1 (5 bases). This CDR3 contains 13 residues. Trimming left V 2 bases short and J 1 base short, with 5 bases between. The germline CDR1 and CDR2 sequences are PRHDT and FYEKMQ (reference sequence). CDR3 nucleotides: TGTGCCAGCAGCTTAACAGGGAACACTGAAGCTTTCTTT. Its translation is CASSLTGNTEAFF.

This chain joins TRBV7-3 and TRBJ1-1; 8 nucleotides agree with TRBD1. The CDR3 loop spans 17 amino acids. In germline, CDR1 is SGHTA, CDR2 FQGTGA. The trim removed 1 base at V and 1 base at J, leaving 8 bases unmatched. The CDR3 bases are TGTGCCAGCAGCTTAATGGGACAGGCTATCACGAACACTGAAGCTTTCTTT. Protein sequence: CASSLMGQAITNTEAFF.

The chain links TRBV7-9 to TRBJ2-3, with TRBD2 identical over 8 bases. CDR1 SEHNR and CDR2 FQNEAQ come from the germline V gene (reference sequence). V dropped 3 bases and J dropped 9; count of bases not matched to a gene: 11. This CDR3 is 15 amino acids long. The CDR3 DNA reads as TGTGCCAGCAGCTTTTTATCAGCGGGAGACCCGACGCAGTATTTT. Its translation is CASSFLSAGDPTQYF.

The chain links TRBV19 to TRBJ1-5; D is undetermined. The germline V gene encodes CDR1 LNHDA and CDR2 SQIVND (reference sequence). This CDR3 contains 14 residues. The V end was cut by 7 bases, the J end by 4 bases, with 14 bases between. The chain's CDR3 is CASTPGNGNQPQHF. In DNA form, the CDR3 reads TGTGCCAGTACCCCGGGCAATGGAAATCAGCCCCAGCATTTT.